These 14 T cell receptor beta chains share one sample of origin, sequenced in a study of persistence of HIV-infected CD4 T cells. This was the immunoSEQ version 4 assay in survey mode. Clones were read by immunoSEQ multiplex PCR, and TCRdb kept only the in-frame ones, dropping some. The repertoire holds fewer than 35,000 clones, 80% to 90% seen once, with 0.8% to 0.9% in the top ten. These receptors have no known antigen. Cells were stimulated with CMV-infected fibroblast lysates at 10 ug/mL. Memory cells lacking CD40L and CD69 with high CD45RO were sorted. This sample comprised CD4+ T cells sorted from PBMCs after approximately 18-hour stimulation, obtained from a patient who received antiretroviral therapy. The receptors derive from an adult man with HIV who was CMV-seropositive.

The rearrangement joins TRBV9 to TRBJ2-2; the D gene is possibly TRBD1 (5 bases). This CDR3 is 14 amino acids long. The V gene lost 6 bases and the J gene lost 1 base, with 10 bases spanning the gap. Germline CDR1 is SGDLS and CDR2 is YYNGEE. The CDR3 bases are TGTGCCAGCACCCTGGACATGAACACCGGGGAGCTGTTTTTT. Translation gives CASTLDMNTGELFF. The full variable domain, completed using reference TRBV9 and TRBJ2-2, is DSGVTQTPKHLITATGQRVTLRCSPRSGDLSVYWYQQSLDQGLQFLIQYYNGEERAKGNILERFSAQQFPDLHSELNLSSLELGDSALYFCASTLDMNTGELFFGEGSRLTVL.

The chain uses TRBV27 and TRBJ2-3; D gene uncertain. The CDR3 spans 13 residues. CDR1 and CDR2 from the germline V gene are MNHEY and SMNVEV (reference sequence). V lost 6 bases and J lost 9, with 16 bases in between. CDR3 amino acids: CASSSYGRGTQYF. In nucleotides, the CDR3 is TGTGCCAGCAGCTCTTACGGCCGTGGGACGCAGTATTTT.

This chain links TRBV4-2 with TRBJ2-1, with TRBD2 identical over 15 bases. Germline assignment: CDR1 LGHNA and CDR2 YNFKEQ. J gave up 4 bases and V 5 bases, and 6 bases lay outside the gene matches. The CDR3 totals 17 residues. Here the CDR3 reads CASSVGTSGGPYNEQFF. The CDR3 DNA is TGTGCCAGCAGCGTCGGGACTAGCGGGGGGCCTTACAATGAGCAGTTCTTC.

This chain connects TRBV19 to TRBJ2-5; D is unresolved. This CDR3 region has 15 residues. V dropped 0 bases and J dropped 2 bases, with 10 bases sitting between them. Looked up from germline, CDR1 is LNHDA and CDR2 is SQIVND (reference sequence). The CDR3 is CASSIDKGRQETQYF. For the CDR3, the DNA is TGTGCCAGTAGTATAGATAAAGGACGGCAAGAGACCCAGTACTTC.

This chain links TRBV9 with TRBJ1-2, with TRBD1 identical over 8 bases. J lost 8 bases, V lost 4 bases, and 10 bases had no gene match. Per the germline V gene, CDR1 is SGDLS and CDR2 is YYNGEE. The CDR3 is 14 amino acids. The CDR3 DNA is TGTGCCAGCAGCATATACGACAGGGGCCGGGGCTACACCTTC. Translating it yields CASSIYDRGRGYTF. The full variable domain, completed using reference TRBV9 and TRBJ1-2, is DSGVTQTPKHLITATGQRVTLRCSPRSGDLSVYWYQQSLDQGLQFLIQYYNGEERAKGNILERFSAQQFPDLHSELNLSSLELGDSALYFCASSIYDRGRGYTFGSGTRLTVV.

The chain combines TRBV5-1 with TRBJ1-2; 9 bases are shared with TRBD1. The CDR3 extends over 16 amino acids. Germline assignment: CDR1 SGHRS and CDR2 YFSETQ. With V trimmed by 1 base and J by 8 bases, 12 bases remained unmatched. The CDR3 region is CASSLSPGQGDFGYTF. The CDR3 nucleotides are TGCGCCAGCAGCTTGTCCCCGGGACAGGGCGATTTCGGCTACACCTTC. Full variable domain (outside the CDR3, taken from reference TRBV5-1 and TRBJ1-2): KAGVTQTPRYLIKTRGQQVTLSCSPISGHRSVSWYQQTPGQGLQFLFEYFSETQRNKGNFPGRFSGRQFSNSRSEMNVSTLELGDSALYLCASSLSPGQGDFGYTFGSGTRLTVV.

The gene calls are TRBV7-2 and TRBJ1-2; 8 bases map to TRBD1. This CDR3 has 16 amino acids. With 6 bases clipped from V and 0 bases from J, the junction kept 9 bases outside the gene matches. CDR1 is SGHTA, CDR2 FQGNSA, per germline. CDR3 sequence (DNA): TGTGCCAGCAGTCTTGGGACAGGCCTAGCTAACTATGGCTACACCTTC. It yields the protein CASSLGTGLANYGYTF.

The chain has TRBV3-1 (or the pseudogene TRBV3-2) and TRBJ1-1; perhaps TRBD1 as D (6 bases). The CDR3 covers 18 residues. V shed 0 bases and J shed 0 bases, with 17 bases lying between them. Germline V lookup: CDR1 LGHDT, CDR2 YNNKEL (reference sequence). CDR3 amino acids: CASSQERGRDIMNTEAFF. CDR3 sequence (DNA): TGTGCCAGCAGCCAAGAGAGGGGCCGGGACATAATGAACACTGAAGCTTTCTTT.

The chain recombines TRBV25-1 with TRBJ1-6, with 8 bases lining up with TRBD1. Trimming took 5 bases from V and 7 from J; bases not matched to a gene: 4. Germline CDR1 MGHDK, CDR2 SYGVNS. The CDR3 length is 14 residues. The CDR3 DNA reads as TGTGCCAGCAGTAGACAGGGGTTCAATTCACCCCTCCACTTT. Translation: CASSRQGFNSPLHF.

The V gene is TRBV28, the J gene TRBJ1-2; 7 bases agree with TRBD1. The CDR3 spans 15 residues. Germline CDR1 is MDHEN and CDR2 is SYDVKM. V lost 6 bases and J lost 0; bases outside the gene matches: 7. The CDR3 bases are TGTGCCAGCAGCAGTACAGGGACAGCTAACTATGGCTACACCTTC. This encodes CASSSTGTANYGYTF.

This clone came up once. CDR3 coding DNA: TGTGCCAGCAGCCCCCGGCAGGGGAGGATGTACACCTTC. Translating it yields CASSPRQGRMYTF. The genes are TRBV5-8 and TRBJ1-2, with D perhaps TRBD1 (6 bases). CDR1 is SGHTS and CDR2 is YDEGEE in the germline V gene. Trimming cost V 4 bases and J 11 bases, with 18 bases left between them. This CDR3 spans 13 amino acids.

The CDR3 loop is CASSIGSGDTDTQYF. The CDR3 bases are TGTGCCAGTAGTATTGGTAGCGGGGACACAGATACGCAGTATTTT. This chain uses TRBV19 with TRBJ2-3; 8 bases fit TRBD2. Germline V gene lookup returns CDR1 LNHDA and CDR2 SQIVND (reference sequence). The V gene end was trimmed by 3 bases and the J gene end by 2 bases; junction bases not matched to a gene: 4. The CDR3 has 15 residues.

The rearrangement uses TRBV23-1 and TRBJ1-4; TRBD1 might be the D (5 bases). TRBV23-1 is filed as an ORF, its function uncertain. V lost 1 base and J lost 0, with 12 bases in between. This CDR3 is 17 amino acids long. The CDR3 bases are TGCGCCAGCAGTCAATTGCCCAGACAGACAACTAATGAAAAACTGTTTTTT. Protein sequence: CASSQLPRQTTNEKLFF.

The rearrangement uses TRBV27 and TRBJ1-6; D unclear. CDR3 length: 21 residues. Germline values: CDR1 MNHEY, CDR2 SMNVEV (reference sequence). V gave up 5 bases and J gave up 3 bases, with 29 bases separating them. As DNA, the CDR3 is TGTGCCAGCAGTCCTGTAATCTCCAACAGATGGACCGTTCACTATAATTCACCCCTCCACTTT. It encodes CASSPVISNRWTVHYNSPLHF.